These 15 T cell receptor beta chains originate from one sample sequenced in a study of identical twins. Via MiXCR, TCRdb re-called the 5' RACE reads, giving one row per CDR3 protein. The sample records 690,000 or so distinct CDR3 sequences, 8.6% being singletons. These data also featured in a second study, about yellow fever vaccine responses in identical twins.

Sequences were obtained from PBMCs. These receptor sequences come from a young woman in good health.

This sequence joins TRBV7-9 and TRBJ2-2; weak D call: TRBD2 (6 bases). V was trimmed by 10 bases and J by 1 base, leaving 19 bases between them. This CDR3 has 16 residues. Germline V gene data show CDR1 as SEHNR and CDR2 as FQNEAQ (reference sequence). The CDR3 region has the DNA TGTGCCACCTGGCACCCTAGCGCGCTGAACACCGGGGAGCTGTTTTTT. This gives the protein CATWHPSALNTGELFF.

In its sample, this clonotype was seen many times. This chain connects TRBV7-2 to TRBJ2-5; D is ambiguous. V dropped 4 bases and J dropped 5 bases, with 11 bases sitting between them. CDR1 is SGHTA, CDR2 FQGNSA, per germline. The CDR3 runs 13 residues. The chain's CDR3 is CASSSGPPETQYF. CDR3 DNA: TGTGCCAGCAGCTCTGGGCCGCCGGAGACCCAGTACTTC.

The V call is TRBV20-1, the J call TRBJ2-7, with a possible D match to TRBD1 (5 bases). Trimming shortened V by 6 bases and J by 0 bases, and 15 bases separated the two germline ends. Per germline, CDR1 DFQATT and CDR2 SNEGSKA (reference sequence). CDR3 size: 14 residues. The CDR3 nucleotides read TGCAGTGCCCCAGTCCTTCAGGGCTCCTACGAGCAGTACTTC. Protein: CSAPVLQGSYEQYF.

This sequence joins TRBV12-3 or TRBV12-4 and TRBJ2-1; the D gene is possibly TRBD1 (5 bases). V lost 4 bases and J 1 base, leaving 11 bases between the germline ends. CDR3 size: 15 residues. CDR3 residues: CASSYRGISYNEQFF. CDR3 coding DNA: TGTGCCAGCAGTTATAGGGGTATTTCCTACAATGAGCAGTTCTTC.

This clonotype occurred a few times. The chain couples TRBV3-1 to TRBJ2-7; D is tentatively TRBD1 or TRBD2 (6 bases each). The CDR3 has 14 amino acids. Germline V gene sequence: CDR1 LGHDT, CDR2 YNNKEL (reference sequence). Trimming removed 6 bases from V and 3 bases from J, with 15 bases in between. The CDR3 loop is CASSYRGDLYEQYF. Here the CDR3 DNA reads TGTGCCAGCAGTTATAGGGGGGACCTCTACGAGCAGTACTTC.

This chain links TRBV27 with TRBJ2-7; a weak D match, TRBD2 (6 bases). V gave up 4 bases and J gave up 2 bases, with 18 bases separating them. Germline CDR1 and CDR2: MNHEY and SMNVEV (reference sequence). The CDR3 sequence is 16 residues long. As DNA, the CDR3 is TGTGCCAGCAGTTCCAGCCTAGCGAATGTGCCCTACGAGCAGTACTTC. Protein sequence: CASSSSLANVPYEQYF.

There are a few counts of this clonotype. The CDR3 sequence is CASSLQGYYGYTF. In DNA, the CDR3 is TGTGCCAGCAGCTTACAGGGGTACTATGGCTACACCTTC. J is TRBJ1-2 and V is TRBV7-9; D might be TRBD1 (6 bases). Germline V gene lookup returns CDR1 SEHNR and CDR2 FQNEAQ (reference sequence). The germline V and J ends were trimmed by 2 bases and 3 bases, with 7 bases remaining between them. CDR3 size: 13 residues.

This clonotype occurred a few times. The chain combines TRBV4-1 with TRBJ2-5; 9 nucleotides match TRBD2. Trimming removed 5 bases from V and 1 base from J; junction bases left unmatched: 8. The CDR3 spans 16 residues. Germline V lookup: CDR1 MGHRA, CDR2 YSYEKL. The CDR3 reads CASSAKREVFQETQYF. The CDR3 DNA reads TGCGCCAGCAGCGCAAAGCGGGAGGTATTCCAAGAGACCCAGTACTTC.

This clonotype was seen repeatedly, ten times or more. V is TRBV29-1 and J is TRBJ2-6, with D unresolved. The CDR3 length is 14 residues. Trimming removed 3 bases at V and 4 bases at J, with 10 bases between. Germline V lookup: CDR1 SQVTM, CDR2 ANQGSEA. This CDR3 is CSVDDTIGANVLTF. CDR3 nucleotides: TGCAGCGTTGATGATACGATCGGGGCCAACGTCCTGACTTTC.

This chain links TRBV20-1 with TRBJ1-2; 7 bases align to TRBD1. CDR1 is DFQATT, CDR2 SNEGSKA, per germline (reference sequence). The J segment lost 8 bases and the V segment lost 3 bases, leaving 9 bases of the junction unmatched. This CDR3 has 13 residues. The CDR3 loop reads CSARVGRDRGYTF. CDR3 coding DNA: TGCAGTGCTAGGGTGGGACGGGACAGAGGCTACACCTTC.

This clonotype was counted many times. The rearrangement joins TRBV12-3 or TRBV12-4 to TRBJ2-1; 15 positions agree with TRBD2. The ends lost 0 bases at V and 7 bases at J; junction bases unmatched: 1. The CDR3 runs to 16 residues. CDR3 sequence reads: CASSLAGTSGRNEQFF. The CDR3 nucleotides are TGTGCCAGCAGTTTAGCTGGGACTAGCGGGAGGAATGAGCAGTTCTTC.

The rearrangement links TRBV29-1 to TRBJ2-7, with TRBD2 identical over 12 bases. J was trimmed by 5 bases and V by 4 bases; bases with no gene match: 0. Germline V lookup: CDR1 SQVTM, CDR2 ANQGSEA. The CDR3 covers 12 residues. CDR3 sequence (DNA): TGCAGCGTTGGACTAGCGGGAGACGAGCAGTACTTC. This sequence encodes CSVGLAGDEQYF.

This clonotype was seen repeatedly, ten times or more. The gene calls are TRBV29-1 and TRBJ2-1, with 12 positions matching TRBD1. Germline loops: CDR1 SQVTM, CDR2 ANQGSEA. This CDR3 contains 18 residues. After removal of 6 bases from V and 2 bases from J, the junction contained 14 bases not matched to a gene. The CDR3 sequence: CSVAGTGGGGGPYNEQFF. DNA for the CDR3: TGCAGCGTCGCCGGGACAGGGGGCGGAGGGGGGCCCTACAATGAGCAGTTCTTC.

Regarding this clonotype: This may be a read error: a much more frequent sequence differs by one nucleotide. Here the CDR3 reads CAFSDVQYYEQYF. CDR3 DNA sequence: TGTGCCTTCAGTGATGTACAGTACTACGAGCAGTACTTC. V gene TRBV10-3 combines with J gene TRBJ2-7; no reliable D call. Germline V gene sequence: CDR1 ENHRY, CDR2 SYGVKD. This CDR3 has 13 residues.

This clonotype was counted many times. CDR3 nucleotide sequence: TGTGCCACCAGCAAAACGGGACAGGGCCCAGATACGCAGTATTTT. Protein product: CATSKTGQGPDTQYF. The chain joins TRBV15 to TRBJ2-3; TRBD1 aligns across 9 bases. Germline CDR1 and CDR2: LNHNV and YYDKDF (reference sequence). This CDR3 has 15 residues. V lost 4 bases, J lost 4 bases, and 6 bases stayed unmatched.